These 2 T cell receptor beta chains came from one sample sequenced in a study of blood T cells in healthy people across ages. Alongside a J-beta primer mix, a sample-barcoded 5' primer served in a second PCR lasting about 6 to 11 cycles. Each CDR3 protein is one row after TCRdb ran MiXCR on the 5' RACE reads. The table has hundreds of thousands of distinct CDR3 sequences, over 45% seen once; the top ten hold under 35%. Sample: blood. Every receptor here comes from a woman in her sixties in good health.

This sequence joins TRBV6-2 or TRBV6-3 and TRBJ2-7, with 7 nucleotides matching TRBD2. Germline lookup yields CDR1 MNHEY and CDR2 SVGEGT. The CDR3 runs to 16 residues. The ends lost 0 bases at V and 3 bases at J; junction bases unmatched: 8. The CDR3 coding sequence is TGTGCCAGCAGTTACTCGCTGGCGGGACTACGCTACGAGCAGTACTTC. Residues: CASSYSLAGLRYEQYF.

This clonotype was counted once. The chain joins TRBV20-1 to TRBJ2-3, with 10 bases lining up with TRBD1. Germline V lookup: CDR1 DFQATT, CDR2 SNEGSKA (reference sequence). This CDR3 comprises 15 residues. V was clipped by 3 bases and J by 2 bases; unmatched bases: 5. CDR3 DNA: TGCAGTGCTAGTGCGGGACAGGGGTTCACAGATACGCAGTATTTT. This gives the protein CSASAGQGFTDTQYF.